This T cell receptor (beta chain) derives from a study of PD-1 blockade in classical Hodgkin lymphoma. Clones were read by immunoSEQ multiplex PCR, and TCRdb kept only the in-frame ones, dropping some. The table shows about 39,000 clones, with almost 90% occurring only once. The CDR3 length is 14 residues. With 6 bases clipped from V and 7 bases from J, the junction kept 5 bases outside the gene matches. The germline V gene has CDR1 MDHEN and CDR2 SYDVKM. No patient escaped relapse after autologous stem cell transplantation, and brentuximab vedotin exposure varied. The source of this sequence is a human donor with classical Hodgkin lymphoma. The rearrangement joins TRBV28 to TRBJ1-6, with TRBD1 matching 8 bases. This specimen consisted of peripheral blood mononuclear cells (PBMCs), obtained at baseline. CDR3 sequence: CASRGGQVNSPLHF. The DNA of the CDR3 is TGTGCCAGCAGGGGGGGACAGGTGAATTCACCCCTCCACTTT.